This T cell receptor (beta chain) emerged from a study of shared clonotypes between healthy human individuals. As for the study in general: Three men and two women, aged 18 to 49, were donors.

Germline CDR1 reads SNHLY; CDR2 reads FYNNEI. V trimming: 7 bases; J trimming: 1 base; junction bases outside the gene matches: 7. This CDR3 comprises 15 residues. This clone has just a few counts. Its specificity is not known. An assay was performed, and its level was deep. Profiling relied on immunoSEQ multiplex PCR, and the TCRdb table lists in-frame clones only, not all of them. Of about 680,000 clones in the sample, approximately 75% were seen once. Study-wide results and limits: The donor pool, a small one, limited the genetic and exposure-history diversity represented.

Source material: memory CD4+ T cells sorted from blood. As to subset: CD45RA-negative fraction. V gene TRBV2 combines with J gene TRBJ2-3; 8 bases match TRBD2. The receptor's source is a woman aged 30 to 39 in good health. CDR3 in DNA: TGTGCCAGCACCCCACTAGCGGCCCGCACAGATACGCAGTATTTT. Protein: CASTPLAARTDTQYF.